One and the same sample provided the 23 T cell receptor beta chains below, sequenced in a study of molecular identifiers for immune sequencing clone quantification. Using its own MiXCR run on the PCR reads, TCRdb lists one record per CDR3 protein. The data show roughly 630,000 distinct CDR3 sequences, around 25% seen once. The source material was naive CD8+ T cells from blood, with Jurkat cell RNA spiked in. Subset indicated: FACS-sorted CD8+CD4-CCR7+CD45RA+ naive T cells. The receptors were sampled from a human donor in good health. Some libraries in this study had Jurkat cell RNA spiked in.

This clonotype was detected a few times. Since a much larger clone is just one base distant, this may be a read error. This chain links TRBV7-2 with TRBJ2-7, with TRBD1 as a possible D gene (5 bases). The CDR3 contains 12 residues. Trimming stripped 8 bases from V and 3 bases from J, with 11 bases between. Germline V gives CDR1 SGHTA, CDR2 FQGNSA. The CDR3 DNA reads TGTGCCAGCCGCCCCAGGGACTACGAGCAGTACTTC. As protein: CASRPRDYEQYF.

This clonotype was found many times. V is TRBV7-2 and J is TRBJ2-3; D unclear. V dropped 4 bases and J dropped 4 bases, with 9 bases sitting between them. The germline gives CDR1 SGHTA, CDR2 FQGNSA. This CDR3 comprises 13 residues. For the CDR3, the DNA is TGTGCCAGCAGCTCTACAGTTGCAGATACGCAGTATTTT. Its protein is CASSSTVADTQYF.

A note on this clonotype: Just one base apart from a much larger clone, this may be a read error. The V gene is TRBV19, the J gene TRBJ1-1, with D hard to call. Trimming took off 9 bases at V and 1 base at J, with 9 bases between the two ends. The CDR3 is 12 residues long. Germline V lookup: CDR1 LNHDA, CDR2 SQIVND (reference sequence). CDR3 region: CARNYENTEAFF. Written as DNA, the CDR3 is TGTGCCAGAAACTACGAGAACACTGAAGCTTTCTTT.

The rearrangement links TRBV30 to TRBJ2-7; TRBD1 might be the D (6 bases). Deletions cut 1 base from V and 5 bases from J, with 18 bases between. This CDR3 has 15 amino acids. Germline loops: CDR1 GTSNPN, CDR2 SVGIG (reference sequence). The DNA for the CDR3 is TGTGCCTGGAGTGCCCTTGGACAGCTTGACCACGAGCAGTACTTC. Encoded protein: CAWSALGQLDHEQYF.

This clonotype showed up many times. The chain has TRBV24-1 and TRBJ2-7; D possibly matches TRBD1 or TRBD2 (5 bases each). The CDR3 is 14 residues long. The V end lost 3 bases, the J end lost 5 bases, and 13 bases lay between the germline ends. Germline lookup yields CDR1 KGHDR and CDR2 SFDVKD. CDR3 protein: CATSDNSRGDEQYF. The CDR3 DNA follows: TGTGCCACCAGTGATAACAGCCGGGGCGACGAGCAGTACTTC.

This clonotype was recorded at least ten times. CDR3 nucleotides: TGTGCCAGCAGTGCCGGACAGGAGAACAATCAGCCCCAGCATTTT. Encoded protein: CASSAGQENNQPQHF. This chain uses TRBV12-3 or TRBV12-4 with TRBJ1-5, with 7 bases aligning to TRBD1. V shed 5 bases and J 3 bases; nucleotides not matched to a gene: 7. The length of the CDR3 is 15 residues.

CDR3 protein: CASSLAGKSPYEQYF. The CDR3 bases are TGTGCCAGCAGCTTGGCAGGGAAGTCCCCCTACGAGCAGTACTTC. The chain employs TRBV7-3 and TRBJ2-7; a weak D match, TRBD1 (5 bases). V dropped 3 bases and J dropped 2 bases, with 14 bases sitting between them. The CDR3 runs to 15 residues. Germline V gene lookup returns CDR1 SGHTA and CDR2 FQGTGA.

The rearrangement joins TRBV5-1 to TRBJ2-1; the match to TRBD2 covers 8 bases. V lost 1 base, J lost 8 bases, and 5 bases stayed unmatched. This CDR3 is built from 14 residues. Germline V gene sequence: CDR1 SGHRS, CDR2 YFSETQ. Here the CDR3 DNA reads TGCGCCAGCAGCTTGTACGGGAGGGGCGATGAGCAGTTCTTC. This translates into CASSLYGRGDEQFF. Full variable domain (missing parts from reference TRBV5-1 and TRBJ2-1): KAGVTQTPRYLIKTRGQQVTLSCSPISGHRSVSWYQQTPGQGLQFLFEYFSETQRNKGNFPGRFSGRQFSNSRSEMNVSTLELGDSALYLCASSLYGRGDEQFFGPGTRLTVL.

This clonotype was picked up many times. This rearrangement joins TRBV4-1 to TRBJ1-1, with a possible D match to TRBD1 (6 bases). V was pared by 1 base and J by 3 bases, with 9 bases between. The germline CDR1 and CDR2 sequences are MGHRA and YSYEKL. This CDR3 spans 14 amino acids. CDR3 sequence: CASSQVQGDTEAFF. In nucleotides, the CDR3 is TGCGCCAGCAGCCAAGTACAGGGAGACACTGAAGCTTTCTTT.

This clonotype was seen only a few times. The chain combines TRBV21-1 with TRBJ1-1; no DNA check was done on the table's D call, TRBD1. TRBV21-1 is listed as a pseudogene. The length of the CDR3 is 15 residues. This CDR3 reads CASSRWAGGHTEAFF. For the CDR3, the DNA is TGTGCCAGCAGCAGATGGGCAGGGGGGCACACTGAAGCTTTCTTT.

This clonotype was recorded a few times. The chain carries TRBV5-6 and TRBJ2-7, with 16 bases fitting TRBD2. The CDR3 extends over 17 amino acids. The junction had 8 bases not matched to a gene; V was cut back by 3 bases and J by 5 bases. CDR1 is SGHDT and CDR2 is YYEEEE in the germline V gene. The CDR3 region has the DNA TGTGCCAGCAGCTCGATCGCCGGGACTAGCGGGGGGGACGAGCAGTACTTC. Amino acids: CASSSIAGTSGGDEQYF.

On this clonotype: One end of the junction is discordant with germline, which a read error may explain. The gene calls are TRBV29-1 and TRBJ2-7, with D possibly TRBD2 on 5 matching bases. Germline loops: CDR1 SQVTM, CDR2 ANQGSEA. CDR3 length: 11 residues. The CDR3 sequence is CSVWESYELYF. CDR3 coding DNA: TGCAGCGTGTGGGAGAGCTACGAGCTGTACTTC.

This clonotype was observed many times. The chain links TRBV7-9 to TRBJ1-2, with D maybe TRBD1 (6 bases). Per the germline V gene, CDR1 is SEHNR and CDR2 is FQNEAQ (reference sequence). Trimming pared 5 bases from V and 6 bases from J, leaving 19 bases between. The CDR3 spans 15 residues. CDR3 sequence: CASSQEGRGRNGYTF. CDR3 in DNA: TGTGCCAGCAGCCAAGAGGGCAGGGGAAGGAATGGCTACACCTTC.

Concerning this clonotype itself: At one end the junction does not follow the germline gene, possibly because of a read error. CDR3 in DNA: TGCGCCCGCAGCCAAGATCGAGGGAGGGCACTAAGCTCTGGAAACACCATATATTTT. Translation gives CARSQDRGRALSSGNTIYF. V is TRBV4-3 and J is TRBJ1-3; no clear D gene. The CDR3 has 19 residues. Germline V gives CDR1 LGHNA, CDR2 YSLEER.

This sequence joins TRBV3-1 and TRBJ2-1; 11 nucleotides match TRBD2. Germline lookup yields CDR1 LGHDT and CDR2 YNNKEL (reference sequence). The CDR3 runs to 18 residues. V lost 0 bases to trimming and J lost 7 bases; unmatched junction nucleotides: 11. The CDR3 nucleotides are TGTGCCAGCAGCCAAGATCTCCTTTTAGCGGGGGGGCGGAATGAGCAGTTCTTC. It encodes CASSQDLLLAGGRNEQFF.

There are a few counts of this clonotype. A much larger clone sits a single nucleotide away, making a read error possible. V and J are TRBV11-2 and TRBJ2-3; D is ambiguous. Between the trimmed V and J ends, which lost 0 bases and 4 bases, there was a span of 5 bases. Germline-derived CDR1 and CDR2 are SGHAT and FQNNGV. The CDR3 length is 13 residues. CDR3 nucleotide sequence: TGTGCCAGCAGCTTAGATACAGCAGATACGCAGTATTTT. Translated: CASSLDTADTQYF. Full variable domain (missing parts from reference TRBV11-2 and TRBJ2-3): EAGVAQSPRYKIIEKRQSVAFWCNPISGHATLYWYQQILGQGPKLLIQFQNNGVVDDSQLPKDRFSAERLKGVDSTLKIQPAKLEDSAVYLCASSLDTADTQYFGPGTRLTVL.

This clonotype was detected ten times or more. The chain couples TRBV12-3 or TRBV12-4 to TRBJ2-5; TRBD1 agrees at 7 bases. With 7 bases clipped from V and 3 bases from J, the junction kept 5 bases outside the gene matches. The CDR3 is made up of 13 amino acids. CDR3 coding DNA: TGTGCCAGCACAAACGGGACAGAAGAGACCCAGTACTTC. It specifies CASTNGTEETQYF.

J is TRBJ2-3 and V is TRBV5-6; 9 bases agree with TRBD1. V lost 3 bases to trimming and J lost 4 bases; unmatched junction nucleotides: 12. The germline gives CDR1 SGHDT, CDR2 YYEEEE. The CDR3 contains 17 residues. CDR3 amino acids: CASSSPQIQGASDTQYF. CDR3 nucleotide sequence: TGTGCCAGCAGCTCCCCACAGATACAGGGGGCCTCAGATACGCAGTATTTT.

To note about this clonotype: A much more abundant neighbour one base away suggests this may be a read error. The chain recombines TRBV6-5 with TRBJ2-3; D is possibly TRBD2 (6 bases). Trimming stripped 6 bases from V and 2 bases from J, with 24 bases between. CDR1 is MNHEY, CDR2 SVGAGI, per germline. The CDR3 totals 18 residues. DNA of the CDR3: TGTGCCAGCAGGTCGGGACGGGAGAGTGTCTCTAACACAGATACGCAGTATTTT. It codes for CASRSGRESVSNTDTQYF.

In its sample, this clonotype was seen a few times. A single base separates this from a much larger clone, so it may be a read error. The chain carries TRBV5-1 and TRBJ2-5, with 7 nucleotides matching TRBD1. The V gene's germline CDR1 is SGHRS and CDR2 YFSETQ. The CDR3 loop spans 17 amino acids. CDR3 region: CASSLTLGTVPQEAQYF. DNA of the CDR3: TGCGCCAGCAGCTTGACCTTGGGGACAGTCCCCCAAGAGGCCCAGTACTTC.

This clonotype was observed at least ten times. This chain's CDR3 is CSVTDRNGGNTIYF. The CDR3 DNA follows: TGCAGCGTTACGGACAGAAACGGGGGAAACACCATATATTTT. The chain couples TRBV29-1 to TRBJ1-3, with D perhaps TRBD1 (6 bases). This CDR3 spans 14 amino acids. The germline V gene has CDR1 SQVTM and CDR2 ANQGSEA. Trimming stripped 5 bases from V and 4 bases from J, with 15 bases between.

On this clonotype itself: A much larger clone is a single base away; this may be a read error. The J gene is TRBJ1-5, the V gene TRBV5-1; no clear D. Germline values: CDR1 SGHRS, CDR2 YFSETQ. This CDR3 comprises 13 residues. CDR3 in amino acids: CASGLDMGQPQHF. Here the CDR3 DNA reads TGCGCCAGCGGCTTGGATATGGGTCAGCCCCAGCATTTT.

This chain joins TRBV11-3 and TRBJ2-1, with D maybe TRBD1 (6 bases). Germline V gives CDR1 SGHNT, CDR2 YENEEA. With 0 bases removed from V and 4 bases from J, the gap between germline ends came to 16 bases. The CDR3 spans 17 residues. The CDR3 loop reads CASSLDLPQGGYNEQFF. Here the CDR3 DNA reads TGTGCCAGCAGCTTAGATCTCCCACAGGGTGGGTACAATGAGCAGTTCTTC.